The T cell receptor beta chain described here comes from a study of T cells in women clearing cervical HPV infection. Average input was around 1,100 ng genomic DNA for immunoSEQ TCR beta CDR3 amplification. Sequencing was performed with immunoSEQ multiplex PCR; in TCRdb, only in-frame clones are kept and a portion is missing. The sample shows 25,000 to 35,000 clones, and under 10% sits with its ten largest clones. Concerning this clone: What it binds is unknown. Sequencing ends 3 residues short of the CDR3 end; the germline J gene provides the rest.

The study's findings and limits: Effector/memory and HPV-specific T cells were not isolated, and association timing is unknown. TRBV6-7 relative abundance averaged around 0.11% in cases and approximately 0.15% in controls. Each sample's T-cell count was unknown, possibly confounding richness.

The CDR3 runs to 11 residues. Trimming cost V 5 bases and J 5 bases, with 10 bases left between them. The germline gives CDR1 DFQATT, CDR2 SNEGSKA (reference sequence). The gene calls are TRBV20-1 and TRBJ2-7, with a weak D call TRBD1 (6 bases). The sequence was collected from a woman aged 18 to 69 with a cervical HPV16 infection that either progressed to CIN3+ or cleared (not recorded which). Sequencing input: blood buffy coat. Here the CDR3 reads CSAGYRDEQYF. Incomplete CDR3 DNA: TGCAGTGCTGGTTACAGGGACGAG.